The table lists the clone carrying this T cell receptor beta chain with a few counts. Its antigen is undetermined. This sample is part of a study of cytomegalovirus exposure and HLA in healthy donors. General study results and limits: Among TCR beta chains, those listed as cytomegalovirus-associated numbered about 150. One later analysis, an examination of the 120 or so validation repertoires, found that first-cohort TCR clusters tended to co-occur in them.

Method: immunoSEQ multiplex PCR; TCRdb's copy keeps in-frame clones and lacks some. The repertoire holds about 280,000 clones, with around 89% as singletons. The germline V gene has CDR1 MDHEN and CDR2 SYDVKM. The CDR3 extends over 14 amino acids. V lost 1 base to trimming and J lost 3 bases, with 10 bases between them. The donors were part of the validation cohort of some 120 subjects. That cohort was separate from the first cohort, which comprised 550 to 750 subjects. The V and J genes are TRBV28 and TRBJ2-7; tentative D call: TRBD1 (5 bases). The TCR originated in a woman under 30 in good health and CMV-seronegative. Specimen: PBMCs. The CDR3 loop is CASSLSRGHYEQYF. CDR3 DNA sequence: TGTGCCAGCAGTTTATCCCGAGGACACTACGAGCAGTACTTC.